This is a list of T cell receptor beta chains from one sample in a study of cytomegalovirus exposure and HLA in healthy donors. Libraries were prepared by immunoSEQ multiplex PCR; TCRdb keeps only in-frame clonotypes and omits some of them. Among more than 90,000 clones listed, under 80% were seen once. Sequenced: PBMCs. These receptors were taken from a human donor in good health. The CDR3 runs from the conserved cysteine through the conserved F or W. D genes are given only for firm matches. Only part of the rows carry a size: once, few, many, or a class if the clone is expanded.

clone size: -; D gene: TRBD1; V gene: TRBV5-1; J gene: TRBJ2-7; CDR3 protein: CASSRDRGTYEQYF; CDR3 DNA: TGCGCCAGCAGCCGTGACAGGGGCACTTACGAGCAGTACTTC
clone size: -; D gene: TRBD1; V gene: TRBV19; J gene: TRBJ2-4; CDR3 protein: CASTNTGGLAKNIQYF; CDR3 DNA: TGTGCCAGTACCAACACAGGGGGATTAGCCAAAAACATTCAGTACTTC
clone size: -; D gene: -; V gene: TRBV5-1; J gene: TRBJ2-7; CDR3 protein: CASSLDRATYEQYF; CDR3 DNA: TGCGCCAGCAGCTTGGACAGGGCTACCTACGAGCAGTACTTC
clone size: -; D gene: -; V gene: TRBV28; J gene: TRBJ2-3; CDR3 protein: CASSFLTPF; CDR3 DNA: TGTGCCAGCAGTTTTCTAACCCCTTTT
clone size: -; D gene: TRBD1; V gene: TRBV9; J gene: TRBJ1-2; CDR3 protein: CASSADVSGQGYGYTF; CDR3 DNA: TGTGCCAGCAGCGCCGATGTCTCGGGACAGGGGTATGGCTACACCTTC
clone size: -; D gene: TRBD1; V gene: TRBV19; J gene: TRBJ1-5; CDR3 protein: CASRNRGKTSNQPQHF; CDR3 DNA: TGTGCCAGTAGAAACAGGGGAAAAACGAGCAATCAGCCCCAGCATTTT
clone size: -; D gene: -; V gene: TRBV5-1; J gene: TRBJ1-1; CDR3 protein: CASSAGPGGTEAFF; CDR3 DNA: TGCGCCAGCAGCGCCGGTCCCGGGGGGACTGAAGCTTTCTTT
clone size: few; D gene: -; V gene: TRBV6-1; J gene: TRBJ2-7; CDR3 protein: CASSDKDRKIYEQYF; CDR3 DNA: TGTGCCAGCAGTGACAAAGACAGGAAAATCTACGAGCAGTACTTC
clone size: -; D gene: TRBD2; V gene: TRBV11-2; J gene: TRBJ2-2; CDR3 protein: CASSWTSGWTGELFF; CDR3 DNA: TGTGCCAGCAGCTGGACTAGCGGTTGGACCGGGGAGCTGTTTTTT
clone size: -; D gene: -; V gene: TRBV4-3; J gene: TRBJ2-1; CDR3 protein: CASSRHPRAGAYNEQFF; CDR3 DNA: TGCGCCAGCAGCCGCCACCCGCGGGCGGGGGCGTACAATGAGCAGTTCTTC
clone size: -; D gene: -; V gene: TRBV5-4; J gene: TRBJ2-7; CDR3 protein: CASSLWGLPYEQYF; CDR3 DNA: TGTGCCAGCAGCTTATGGGGGCTCCCCTACGAGCAGTACTTC
clone size: -; D gene: TRBD1; V gene: TRBV9; J gene: TRBJ1-3; CDR3 protein: CASSVGGTGVLGNTIYF; CDR3 DNA: TGTGCCAGCAGCGTAGGGGGGACAGGGGTACTTGGAAACACCATATATTTT
clone size: -; D gene: -; V gene: TRBV6-5; J gene: TRBJ1-1; CDR3 protein: CASTKGGKNTEAFF; CDR3 DNA: TGTGCCAGCACTAAGGGGGGGAAGAACACTGAAGCTTTCTTT